This TCR beta chain was sequenced during a study of molecular identifiers for immune sequencing clone quantification. Study-wide background: The replicates split RNA from around 18,000 or 91,000 naive CD8 cells five ways and sequenced four.

Making the bulk TCR libraries relied on previously described methods and listed TCR primers. TCRdb reanalysed the PCR reads using MiXCR and keeps one entry per CDR3 protein. The sample contains 490,000 or so distinct CDR3 sequences, about a quarter of which appear only once. Deletions cut 4 bases from V and 5 bases from J, with 14 bases between. Germline loops: CDR1 SQVTM, CDR2 ANQGSEA. The CDR3 runs to 14 residues. This clonotype was recorded at least ten times. The chain is built from TRBV29-1 and TRBJ1-4; D may be TRBD1 (5 bases). The clonotype was recovered from a human donor in good health. Some libraries in this study had Jurkat cell RNA spiked in. Sequencing was done on a sample of naive CD8+ T cells from blood, with Jurkat cell RNA spiked in. The subset: FACS-sorted CD8+CD4-CCR7+CD45RA+ naive T cells. The CDR3 DNA follows: TGCAGCGTTGGGAGCGGGGGGATGAATGAAAAACTGTTTTTT. Translated, it gives CSVGSGGMNEKLFF.